The rows below give T cell receptor beta chains drawn from one sample of a study of early T cells in non-severe SARS-CoV-2 infection. TCRdb ran MiXCR on the 5' RACE reads and lists one entry per CDR3 protein. The profile shows about 35,000 distinct CDR3 sequences, 5.5% to 6.5% of them singletons. The material sequenced was whole blood. The receptors shown here come from an adult who was a healthcare worker with PCR-confirmed SARS-CoV-2 infection or an uninfected control (not recorded which). Each CDR3 is given with its conserved first and last residue. Each record gives: clone size, D gene, V gene, J gene, CDR3 protein, CDR3 DNA. A D gene is named only where the DNA matches it firmly. Clone size is stated in some rows and not others, as once, few, many or a class when expanded.

abundance: many; d_gene: -; v_gene: TRBV4-1; j_gene: TRBJ1-1; CDR3aa: CASSQDVWGVKQNTEAFF; CDR3nt: TGCGCCAGCAGCCAAGATGTCTGGGGGGTAAAACAGAACACTGAAGCTTTCTTT
abundance: many; d_gene: -; v_gene: TRBV18; j_gene: TRBJ1-3; CDR3aa: CASSPTVSGNTIYF; CDR3nt: TGTGCCAGCTCACCAACGGTCTCTGGAAACACCATATATTTT
abundance: many; d_gene: -; v_gene: TRBV4-1; j_gene: TRBJ1-2; CDR3aa: CASSQLIQGLYGYTF; CDR3nt: TGCGCCAGCAGCCAACTTATACAGGGACTCTATGGCTACACCTTC
abundance: many; d_gene: TRBD1; v_gene: TRBV19; j_gene: TRBJ2-7; CDR3aa: CASSPGQGGYEQYF; CDR3nt: TGTGCCAGTAGTCCGGGACAGGGGGGCTACGAGCAGTACTTC
abundance: many; d_gene: TRBD2; v_gene: TRBV7-9; j_gene: TRBJ2-1; CDR3aa: CASSLVERGLEQFF; CDR3nt: TGTGCCAGCAGCTTAGTAGAGCGGGGCCTTGAGCAGTTCTTC
abundance: -; d_gene: TRBD1; v_gene: TRBV9; j_gene: TRBJ1-2; CDR3aa: CASSAGTVYGYTF; CDR3nt: TGTGCCAGCAGCGCCGGGACAGTATATGGCTACACCTTC
abundance: few; d_gene: TRBD1; v_gene: TRBV4-1; j_gene: TRBJ1-2; CDR3aa: CASSGSGGYGYTF; CDR3nt: TGCGCCAGCAGCGGATCAGGGGGCTATGGCTACACCTTC
abundance: many; d_gene: -; v_gene: TRBV20-1; j_gene: TRBJ2-3; CDR3aa: CSARDPVGTDTQYF; CDR3nt: TGCAGTGCTAGAGACCCTGTGGGCACAGATACGCAGTATTTT
abundance: -; d_gene: TRBD1; v_gene: TRBV6-5; j_gene: TRBJ1-2; CDR3aa: CASSFRQGSNYGYTF; CDR3nt: TGTGCCAGCAGTTTTAGACAGGGGTCTAACTATGGCTACACCTTC
abundance: -; d_gene: TRBD1; v_gene: TRBV15; j_gene: TRBJ2-3; CDR3aa: CATSSEGQKTDTQYF; CDR3nt: TGTGCCACCAGCAGTGAGGGACAGAAAACAGATACGCAGTATTTT
abundance: many; d_gene: -; v_gene: TRBV12-3/TRBV12-4; j_gene: TRBJ2-4; CDR3aa: CASSLNPNIQYF; CDR3nt: TGTGCCAGCAGTTTAAATCCCAACATTCAGTACTTC
abundance: many; d_gene: -; v_gene: TRBV9; j_gene: TRBJ2-5; CDR3aa: CASSPGAIQETQYF; CDR3nt: TGTGCCAGCAGCCCCGGGGCCATCCAAGAGACCCAGTACTTC
abundance: -; d_gene: -; v_gene: TRBV20-1; j_gene: TRBJ2-7; CDR3aa: CSAFTSGSYEQYF; CDR3nt: TGCAGTGCGTTCACTTCAGGGTCCTACGAGCAGTACTTC
abundance: many; d_gene: TRBD1; v_gene: TRBV20-1; j_gene: TRBJ2-7; CDR3aa: CSARGQQGRHEQYF; CDR3nt: TGCAGTGCTAGAGGACAACAGGGGCGCCACGAGCAGTACTTC
abundance: many; d_gene: -; v_gene: TRBV11-2; j_gene: TRBJ2-3; CDR3aa: CASSLAIRDTQYF; CDR3nt: TGTGCCAGCAGCTTGGCAATTCGAGATACGCAGTATTTT
abundance: many; d_gene: -; v_gene: TRBV10-3; j_gene: TRBJ2-5; CDR3aa: CAISESKRAAKDQETQYF; CDR3nt: TGTGCCATCAGTGAGTCGAAGAGGGCCGCCAAGGACCAAGAGACCCAGTACTTC
abundance: many; d_gene: -; v_gene: TRBV11-3; j_gene: TRBJ2-2; CDR3aa: CASSPLARAADSTGELFF; CDR3nt: TGTGCCAGCAGCCCACTCGCCCGGGCGGCCGACTCGACCGGGGAGCTGTTTTTT
abundance: many; d_gene: -; v_gene: TRBV20-1; j_gene: TRBJ2-7; CDR3aa: CSARLPTNPPYEQYF; CDR3nt: TGCAGTGCTAGACTCCCGACTAACCCCCCCTACGAGCAGTACTTC
abundance: many; d_gene: -; v_gene: TRBV6-5; j_gene: TRBJ1-6; CDR3aa: CASSRTNHASGNSPLHF; CDR3nt: TGTGCCAGCAGTCGCACCAACCACGCTTCTGGGAATTCACCCCTCCACTTT
abundance: many; d_gene: TRBD1; v_gene: TRBV24-1; j_gene: TRBJ2-3; CDR3aa: CATSDATGGAADTQYF; CDR3nt: TGTGCCACCAGTGATGCCACAGGGGGCGCGGCAGATACGCAGTATTTT
abundance: many; d_gene: -; v_gene: TRBV18; j_gene: TRBJ1-3; CDR3aa: CASSPGVSGNTIYF; CDR3nt: TGTGCCAGCTCACCGGGAGTCTCTGGAAACACCATATATTTT
abundance: many; d_gene: TRBD1; v_gene: TRBV14; j_gene: TRBJ1-4; CDR3aa: CASSPQGAFGEKLFF; CDR3nt: TGTGCCAGCAGCCCTCAGGGGGCTTTCGGTGAAAAACTGTTTTTT
abundance: many; d_gene: -; v_gene: TRBV29-1; j_gene: TRBJ1-2; CDR3aa: CVGGGGYGYTF; CDR3nt: TGCGTCGGGGGTGGCGGTTATGGCTACACCTTC
abundance: many; d_gene: -; v_gene: TRBV6-2/TRBV6-3; j_gene: TRBJ2-7; CDR3aa: CASSYSTRTYEQYF; CDR3nt: TGTGCCAGCAGTTACTCGACTCGGACCTACGAGCAGTACTTC
abundance: -; d_gene: TRBD1; v_gene: TRBV24-1; j_gene: TRBJ2-3; CDR3aa: CATSARSSLWDRGSTDTQYF; CDR3nt: TGTGCCACCAGTGCCCGTAGCTCGCTGTGGGACAGGGGCTCGACAGATACGCAGTATTTT
abundance: many; d_gene: -; v_gene: TRBV11-1; j_gene: TRBJ2-3; CDR3aa: CASSSRGTDTQYF; CDR3nt: TGTGCCAGCAGTTCAAGAGGGACAGATACGCAGTATTTT
abundance: many; d_gene: TRBD2; v_gene: TRBV11-2; j_gene: TRBJ2-3; CDR3aa: CASSPVSGSHGTDTQYF; CDR3nt: TGTGCCAGCAGCCCAGTTAGCGGGAGTCACGGCACAGATACGCAGTATTTT
abundance: many; d_gene: TRBD1; v_gene: TRBV10-2; j_gene: TRBJ1-6; CDR3aa: CASSKGDRVDNSPLHF; CDR3nt: TGCGCCAGCAGTAAAGGGGACAGGGTGGATAATTCGCCCCTCCACTTT
abundance: many; d_gene: -; v_gene: TRBV12-5; j_gene: TRBJ1-2; CDR3aa: CASGPPEGATGYGYTF; CDR3nt: TGTGCTAGTGGCCCCCCGGAGGGCGCCACGGGATATGGCTACACCTTC
abundance: many; d_gene: -; v_gene: TRBV29-1; j_gene: TRBJ1-1; CDR3aa: CSVDSGLNTEAFF; CDR3nt: TGCAGCGTTGACTCGGGGCTGAACACTGAAGCTTTCTTT
abundance: medium-sized; d_gene: -; v_gene: TRBV9; j_gene: TRBJ2-2; CDR3aa: CASSARSPVQRASGELFF; CDR3nt: TGTGCCAGCAGCGCCAGGTCTCCAGTCCAGCGCGCCAGCGGGGAGCTGTTTTTT
abundance: many; d_gene: -; v_gene: TRBV12-3/TRBV12-4; j_gene: TRBJ2-1; CDR3aa: CASSFGGNEQFF; CDR3nt: TGTGCCAGCAGTTTCGGAGGAAATGAGCAGTTCTTC
abundance: many; d_gene: -; v_gene: TRBV9; j_gene: TRBJ2-5; CDR3aa: CASSVALQETQYF; CDR3nt: TGTGCCAGCAGCGTAGCCCTGCAAGAGACCCAGTACTTC
abundance: -; d_gene: TRBD1; v_gene: TRBV7-9; j_gene: TRBJ2-1; CDR3aa: CASSTRQGHNEQFF; CDR3nt: TGTGCCAGCAGCACCCGACAGGGGCACAATGAGCAGTTCTTC
abundance: many; d_gene: -; v_gene: TRBV7-8; j_gene: TRBJ2-7; CDR3aa: CASSSPRRQYEQYF; CDR3nt: TGTGCCAGCAGCTCCCCCCGGAGGCAATACGAGCAGTACTTC
abundance: many; d_gene: -; v_gene: TRBV19; j_gene: TRBJ2-7; CDR3aa: CASSTGLYNNEQYF; CDR3nt: TGTGCCAGTAGTACGGGACTGTACAACAACGAGCAGTACTTC
abundance: many; d_gene: -; v_gene: TRBV19; j_gene: TRBJ1-4; CDR3aa: CASSDITWSPNEKLFF; CDR3nt: TGTGCCAGTAGCGACATTACATGGTCGCCTAATGAAAAACTGTTTTTT
abundance: few; d_gene: -; v_gene: TRBV19; j_gene: TRBJ2-5; CDR3aa: CASTPGGPAETQYF; CDR3nt: TGTGCCAGTACCCCTGGGGGTCCAGCGGAGACCCAGTACTTC